Presented here are 28 T cell receptor beta chains from one specimen sequenced in a study of regulatory T cells in long-lasting Graves disease. HTBI primers from iRepertoire and Arm-PCR of CDR3 regions yielded the TCR beta libraries. MiXCR was run by TCRdb on the multiplex PCR reads, yielding one entry per CDR3 protein. Of almost 350,000 distinct CDR3 sequences in the sample, about 18% were seen once. Stated time point: persistent/refractory GD, antithyroid drugs over 5 years with positive TRAb. PBMC RNA served as the TCR library source. The sequenced sample was peripheral blood mononuclear cells (PBMCs), obtained when the disease was refractory, from a patient treated with antithyroid drugs. These receptors all stem from a female donor with Graves disease.

This chain links TRBV7-2 with TRBJ1-2, with D tentatively TRBD1 (6 bases). This CDR3 region has 15 residues. Germline V gene lookup returns CDR1 SGHTA and CDR2 FQGNSA. The V end was cut by 1 base, the J end by 6 bases, with 15 bases between. The CDR3, as DNA: TGTGCCAGCAGCTTAGACCCTAGGGGGGTGGATGGCTACACCTTC. This codes for CASSLDPRGVDGYTF.

This clonotype was counted ten times or more. The chain links TRBV11-2 to TRBJ2-7; D may be TRBD1 (6 bases). The V gene lost 0 bases and the J gene lost 2 bases, with 11 bases spanning the gap. The germline CDR1 and CDR2 sequences are SGHAT and FQNNGV. The CDR3 totals 15 residues. The CDR3 DNA reads TGTGCCAGCAGCTTAGATTCACAGGGAGCCTACGAGCAGTACTTC. As protein: CASSLDSQGAYEQYF. Full variable domain (remainder filled in from reference TRBV11-2 and TRBJ2-7): EAGVAQSPRYKIIEKRQSVAFWCNPISGHATLYWYQQILGQGPKLLIQFQNNGVVDDSQLPKDRFSAERLKGVDSTLKIQPAKLEDSAVYLCASSLDSQGAYEQYFGPGTRLTVT.

This clonotype was seen a few times. This rearrangement joins TRBV5-1 to TRBJ1-1; 9 bases agree with TRBD1. From germline, CDR1 is SGHRS and CDR2 YFSETQ. The CDR3 is 14 residues long. The V segment lost 5 bases and the J segment 4 bases; nucleotides outside the gene matches: 6. The CDR3 loop is CASRTGQGGTEAFF. The CDR3 coding sequence is TGCGCCAGCAGGACGGGACAGGGCGGCACTGAAGCTTTCTTT.

V and J are TRBV3-1 and TRBJ2-7; D remains ambiguous. CDR1 is LGHDT and CDR2 is YNNKEL in the germline V gene (reference sequence). This CDR3 contains 15 residues. With 4 bases removed from V and 2 bases from J, the gap between germline ends came to 15 bases. The DNA of the CDR3 is TGTGCCAGCAGCCTTATGAGCGTTTTTACCTACGAGCAGTACTTC. Protein sequence: CASSLMSVFTYEQYF.

This clonotype has a handful of counts. The chain links TRBV15 to TRBJ1-4; perhaps TRBD1 as D (5 bases). V lost 1 base to trimming and J lost 7 bases, with 13 bases between them. The germline CDR1 and CDR2 sequences are LNHNV and YYDKDF (reference sequence). The CDR3 totals 15 residues. CDR3 DNA: TGTGCCACCAGCAGAGCCCAGGACACAACTGAAAAACTGTTTTTT. Amino acids: CATSRAQDTTEKLFF.

V usage is TRBV10-1 and J usage is TRBJ2-1; no firm D call. Trimming removed 3 bases at V and 0 bases at J, with 12 bases between. CDR1 is WNHNN, CDR2 SYGVQD, per germline (reference sequence). CDR3 length equals 16 residues. DNA for the CDR3: TGCGCCAGCAGTGATCTCCAGTCTAGCTCCTACAATGAGCAGTTCTTC. Residues: CASSDLQSSSYNEQFF.

The rearrangement joins TRBV12-3 or TRBV12-4 to TRBJ1-3; the D gene is possibly TRBD1 (6 bases). The CDR3 loop spans 16 amino acids. Between the trimmed V and J ends, which lost 5 bases and 2 bases, there was a span of 16 bases. CDR3 sequence (DNA): TGTGCCAGCAGTACCCGGAGGGGGACGACTGGAAACACCATATATTTT. This translates into CASSTRRGTTGNTIYF.

This clonotype has ten or more counts. The chain recombines TRBV7-6 with TRBJ1-5, with 9 bases identical to TRBD1. V shed 4 bases and J 9 bases; nucleotides not matched to a gene: 4. This CDR3 has 13 residues. Germline loops: CDR1 SGHVS, CDR2 FNYEAQ. DNA for the CDR3: TGTGCCAGCAGCTCCACAGGGGGCTCGCCCCAGCATTTT. It is translated as CASSSTGGSPQHF. Full variable domain (missing parts from reference TRBV7-6 and TRBJ1-5): GAGVSQSPRYKVTKRGQDVALRCDPISGHVSLYWYRQALGQGPEFLTYFNYEAQQDKSGLPNDRFSAERPEGSISTLTIQRTEQRDSAMYRCASSSTGGSPQHFGDGTRLSIL.

The CDR3 region is CASRMSGQGFFEQYF. The CDR3 nucleotides are TGTGCCAGCAGGATGTCGGGACAGGGGTTCTTCGAGCAGTACTTC. The chain recombines TRBV6-1 with TRBJ2-7, with 10 bases fitting TRBD1. V lost 6 bases, J lost 6 bases, and 11 bases stayed unmatched. This CDR3 has 15 residues. Germline V gene sequence: CDR1 MNHNS, CDR2 SASEGT.

This sequence joins TRBV7-9 and TRBJ1-3; 10 bases match TRBD1. The CDR3 is made up of 22 amino acids. CDR1 is SEHNR and CDR2 is FQNEAQ in the germline V gene (reference sequence). With V trimmed by 3 bases and J by 2 bases, 22 bases remained unmatched. This CDR3 reads CASSFPGQGKSDPSRAGNTIYF. CDR3 in DNA: TGTGCCAGCAGCTTCCCGGGACAGGGGAAGTCGGATCCATCCAGGGCTGGAAACACCATATATTTT.

This clonotype was recorded many times. The genes are TRBV7-9 and TRBJ2-7; 7 bases map to TRBD2. The J segment lost 4 bases and the V segment lost 4 bases, leaving 13 bases of the junction unmatched. Germline-derived CDR1 and CDR2 are SEHNR and FQNEAQ (reference sequence). The CDR3 spans 16 residues. CDR3 sequence: CASSWDPGRGVYEQYF. DNA of the CDR3: TGTGCCAGCAGCTGGGACCCGGGACGGGGGGTTTACGAGCAGTACTTC.

This clonotype was counted at least ten times. J is TRBJ1-1 and V is TRBV15, with TRBD1 as a possible D gene (6 bases). This CDR3 spans 17 amino acids. Germline V lookup: CDR1 LNHNV, CDR2 YYDKDF (reference sequence). The V end lost 3 bases, the J end lost 4 bases, and 21 bases lay between the germline ends. The CDR3 coding sequence is TGTGCCACCAGCAGGGAAAAGGTGGGGGCCAGGGGCACTGAAGCTTTCTTT. Amino acids: CATSREKVGARGTEAFF.

This clonotype was detected many times. V gene TRBV30 combines with J gene TRBJ1-1; D may be TRBD1 (5 bases). This CDR3 is 14 amino acids long. V dropped 1 base and J dropped 1 base, with 10 bases sitting between them. Per germline, CDR1 GTSNPN and CDR2 SVGIG (reference sequence). The CDR3 region has the DNA TGTGCCTGGAGTGCCCGGACACCGAACACTGAAGCTTTCTTT. Translating it yields CAWSARTPNTEAFF.

As for this clonotype: One end of the junction does not line up with germline, which may come from a read error. The chain carries TRBV6-2 or TRBV6-3 and TRBJ2-7, with 8 bases that match TRBD2. Per the germline V gene, CDR1 is MNHEY and CDR2 is SVGEGT. This CDR3 comprises 15 residues. CDR3 in DNA: TGCGCCAGCAGCCGGTCGGGAGGGGCGGGGTACGAGCAGTACTTC. Residues: CASSRSGGAGYEQYF.

A word on this clonotype: One base away lies a much larger clone, so this may be a sequencing read error. CDR3 bases: TGTGCCAGCAGCCCACCCCGGCAGGGAGTATACTATGGCTACACCTTC. Amino acid sequence: CASSPPRQGVYYGYTF. This chain connects TRBV2 to TRBJ1-2, with D perhaps TRBD1 (5 bases). The CDR3 has 16 amino acids. Trimming left V 6 bases short and J 3 bases short, with 20 bases between. Germline CDR1 is SNHLY and CDR2 is FYNNEI.

At least ten counts were recorded for this clonotype. The rearrangement links TRBV6-2 or TRBV6-3 to TRBJ1-2; weak D call: TRBD1 (5 bases). Germline CDR1 reads MNHEY; CDR2 reads SVGEGT. Trimming took 8 bases from V and 5 from J, leaving 15 bases between them. CDR3 length: 13 residues. In DNA, the CDR3 is TGTGCCAGCCACGAGGGGACGGAGTATGGCTACACCTTC. It codes for CASHEGTEYGYTF.

In this sample, this clonotype turned up many times. This sequence joins TRBV5-1 and TRBJ2-6; tentative D call: TRBD2 (5 bases). Germline assignment: CDR1 SGHRS and CDR2 YFSETQ. Trimming left V 7 bases short and J 2 bases short, with 13 bases between. This CDR3 has 15 residues. The CDR3 nucleotides read TGCGCCAGCGGATCGTCCGGGGCTGGGGCCAACGTCCTGACTTTC. Its translation is CASGSSGAGANVLTF.

V and J are TRBV5-1 and TRBJ1-1; perhaps TRBD1 as D (5 bases). V was cut by 4 bases and J by 1 base, with 17 bases left in between. CDR1 is SGHRS, CDR2 YFSETQ, per germline. The CDR3 totals 16 residues. The DNA for the CDR3 is TGCGCCAGCAGCGCCTTCGGAGGGGCGACGAACACTGAAGCTTTCTTT. Translated: CASSAFGGATNTEAFF.

Ten or more counts support this clonotype. The rearrangement joins TRBV28 to TRBJ1-2; D unresolved. CDR1 and CDR2 from the germline V gene are MDHEN and SYDVKM. V dropped 7 bases and J dropped 8 bases, with 11 bases sitting between them. The CDR3 extends over 11 amino acids. DNA of the CDR3: TGTGCCAGCACTTCGCCCTGGGGCTACACCTTC. Protein product: CASTSPWGYTF.

The rearrangement links TRBV7-3 to TRBJ2-5, with 8 positions matching TRBD1. The germline V gene encodes CDR1 SGHTA and CDR2 FQGTGA. Trimming cost V 4 bases and J 7 bases; bases outside gene matches: 5. CDR3 length: 13 residues. The CDR3 coding sequence is TGTGCCAGCAGCTACGGACAGGGTGGGACCCAGTACTTC. Amino acids: CASSYGQGGTQYF.

Many counts were recorded for this clonotype. J is TRBJ1-1 and V is TRBV10-3; 7 bases are shared with TRBD1. V gave up 7 bases and J gave up 1 base; unmatched junction bases: 9. Germline CDR1 is ENHRY and CDR2 is SYGVKD. The CDR3 length is 15 residues. The CDR3 loop is CAINQGGTRNTEAFF. The CDR3 DNA sequence: TGTGCCATCAATCAGGGGGGAACAAGGAACACTGAAGCTTTCTTT.

This clonotype was found a few times. CDR3 DNA: TGTGCCATCGGACGGGGAGAGACCCAGTACTTC. Translated, it gives CAIGRGETQYF. The chain is built from TRBV10-3 and TRBJ2-5; D might be TRBD2 (5 bases). Trimming took 8 bases from V and 4 from J, leaving 8 bases between them. Germline CDR1 is ENHRY and CDR2 is SYGVKD. This CDR3 comprises 11 residues.

This chain uses TRBV27 with TRBJ1-1, with D perhaps TRBD1 (6 bases). The CDR3 loop spans 14 amino acids. V was shortened by 6 bases and J by 4 bases, with 15 bases between the two germline ends. CDR1 and CDR2 from the germline V gene are MNHEY and SMNVEV (reference sequence). In nucleotides, the CDR3 is TGTGCCAGCAGGTCTCACAGGGATGGCACTGAAGCTTTCTTT. As protein: CASRSHRDGTEAFF.

J is TRBJ1-1 and V is TRBV6-2 or TRBV6-3, with a weak D call TRBD1 (6 bases). The V gene lost 9 bases and the J gene lost 9 bases, with 14 bases spanning the gap. CDR3 length: 11 residues. Germline V lookup: CDR1 MNHEY, CDR2 SVGEGT. CDR3 region: CASRRGGQAFF. DNA for the CDR3: TGTGCCAGTCGCCGAGGGGGACAAGCTTTCTTT.

This clonotype was observed at least ten times. V gene TRBV2 combines with J gene TRBJ1-2, with TRBD1 matching 8 bases. J gave up 2 bases and V 2 bases, and 7 bases lay outside the gene matches. Germline V gives CDR1 SNHLY, CDR2 FYNNEI. The length of the CDR3 is 16 residues. CDR3: CASSEYAGGYNYGYTF. CDR3 nucleotides: TGTGCCAGCAGTGAATATGCAGGGGGCTACAACTATGGCTACACCTTC.

This clonotype was counted only a few times. The gene calls are TRBV5-1 and TRBJ2-5, with D unresolved. The germline V gene encodes CDR1 SGHRS and CDR2 YFSETQ. Trimming took 0 bases from V and 5 from J, leaving 14 bases between them. The CDR3 extends over 15 amino acids. The CDR3 nucleotides read TGCGCCAGCAGCTTGGTAGCAAATTATGGGGAGACCCAGTACTTC. Translated: CASSLVANYGETQYF.

This clonotype was seen more than once but under ten times. A much larger clone differs by one base, so this may be a read error. This chain's CDR3 is CASSGPGEFRDTQETQYF. The DNA for the CDR3 is TGCGCCAGCAGTGGGCCGGGAGAATTCAGGGACACCCAAGAGACCCAGTACTTC. The V call is TRBV10-2, the J call TRBJ2-5; D may be TRBD1 or TRBD2 (6 bases each). V gave up 4 bases and J gave up 1 base, with 22 bases separating them. The CDR3 loop spans 18 amino acids. CDR1 is WSHSY and CDR2 is SAAADI in the germline V gene.

The V and J genes are TRBV15 and TRBJ2-6; 7 bases match TRBD1. The junction had 10 bases not matched to a gene; V was cut back by 1 base and J by 4 bases. CDR1 and CDR2 from the germline V gene are LNHNV and YYDKDF (reference sequence). The CDR3 contains 18 residues. Here the CDR3 reads CATSRVDRVLSGANVLTF. The CDR3 nucleotides read TGTGCCACCAGCAGAGTCGACAGGGTCCTCTCGGGGGCCAACGTCCTGACTTTC.